This is a list of T cell receptor beta chains from one sample in a study of T-cell reconstitution after alpha-beta-depleted transplantation in children. TCRdb reprocessed the PCR reads with MiXCR, giving one entry per CDR3 protein. Among a few hundred thousand distinct CDR3 sequences listed, around 10% were seen once. This specimen consisted of PBMCs from the stem cell graft donor, obtained from the stem cell graft. The receptors were sampled from a human donor who donated a stem cell graft to a child with acute lymphoblastic leukemia. Both conserved end residues are part of each CDR3. A D gene is named only where the DNA matches it firmly. A row's size may be missing; if present it is once, few, many or a size class.

CDR3aa,CDR3nt,abundance,j_gene,d_gene,v_gene
CASSASRRYNEQFF,TGTGCCAGCAGCGCCTCGAGGCGTTACAATGAGCAGTTCTTC,few,TRBJ2-1,.,TRBV11-2
CASSLTQGRNNEQFF,TGCGCCAGCAGCTTAACGCAGGGTCGAAACAATGAGCAGTTCTTC,few,TRBJ2-1,.,TRBV5-1
CASSSRVNEQFF,TGTGCCAGCAGTTCCAGGGTCAATGAGCAGTTCTTC,many,TRBJ2-1,.,TRBV12-3/TRBV12-4
CASSLRGSGQPQHF,TGTGCCAGCAGCCTCAGGGGATCAGGGCAGCCCCAGCATTTT,.,TRBJ1-5,.,TRBV5-6
CASSLGGLGANVLTF,TGTGCCAGCAGCTTAGGGGGGCTTGGGGCCAACGTCCTGACTTTC,.,TRBJ2-6,.,TRBV7-9
CASTASGTDTQYF,TGCGCCAGCACGGCTAGCGGGACAGATACGCAGTATTTT,few,TRBJ2-3,TRBD2,TRBV10-1
CASSLRLAGYNEQFF,TGTGCCAGCAGTTTACGTCTAGCGGGCTACAATGAGCAGTTCTTC,many,TRBJ2-1,TRBD2,TRBV12-3/TRBV12-4
CASSLSGVGITDTQYF,TGTGCCAGCAGCTTATCAGGGGTCGGAATCACAGATACGCAGTATTTT,.,TRBJ2-3,.,TRBV5-6
CASSQRPLAGDPYTGELFF,TGCGCCAGCAGCCAAAGACCCCTAGCGGGAGATCCGTACACCGGGGAGCTGTTTTTT,many,TRBJ2-2,TRBD2,TRBV4-3
CASSLWGRGMDEQYF,TGTGCCAGCAGCCTGTGGGGCAGGGGCATGGACGAGCAGTACTTC,many,TRBJ2-7,.,TRBV9
CASSLVAGATGELFF,TGTGCCAGCAGCTTAGTAGCGGGAGCCACCGGGGAGCTGTTTTTT,few,TRBJ2-2,TRBD2,TRBV7-6
CASSLNTGFSIGETQYF,TGTGCCAGCAGTTTAAATACAGGGTTTTCGATTGGGGAGACCCAGTACTTC,many,TRBJ2-5,.,TRBV12-3/TRBV12-4
CASSLLGLQETQYF,TGTGCCAGCAGCTTGTTAGGGTTGCAAGAGACCCAGTACTTC,few,TRBJ2-5,.,TRBV5-5
CSVAFGNTIYF,TGCAGCGTTGCTTTCGGAAACACCATATATTTT,few,TRBJ1-3,.,TRBV29-1
CASSHGFQALSNQPQHF,TGTGCCAGCAGCCACGGCTTCCAGGCCCTAAGCAATCAGCCCCAGCATTTT,many,TRBJ1-5,.,TRBV6-5
CASSQDGANFYNSPLHF,TGTGCCAGCAGCCAAGACGGTGCGAACTTCTATAATTCACCCCTCCACTTT,few,TRBJ1-6,.,TRBV4-2
CASSFGGDNYGYTF,TGTGCCAGCAGTTTTGGAGGGGATAACTATGGCTACACCTTC,.,TRBJ1-2,.,TRBV28
CASSPFFGTGGGETQYF,TGTGCCAGCAGCCCCTTCTTTGGGACAGGGGGTGGAGAGACCCAGTACTTC,few,TRBJ2-5,TRBD1,TRBV12-3/TRBV12-4
CASSDGRIVGDTQYF,TGTGCCAGCAGCGACGGCAGAATCGTGGGAGATACGCAGTATTTT,few,TRBJ2-3,.,TRBV27
CASSPRDLGNIQYF,TGTGCCAGCAGTCCGCGGGATCTGGGGAACATTCAGTACTTC,many,TRBJ2-4,.,TRBV28
CASSQQGTPETQYF,TGTGCCAGCAGCCAACAGGGGACCCCAGAGACCCAGTACTTC,.,TRBJ2-5,TRBD1,TRBV5-6
CSVGSGSRTDTQYF,TGCAGCGTGGGTAGCGGGAGTAGGACAGATACGCAGTATTTT,few,TRBJ2-3,TRBD2,TRBV29-1
CASSSGRTAATNEKLFF,TGTGCCAGCAGTTCTGGACGAACTGCCGCAACTAATGAAAAACTGTTTTTT,.,TRBJ1-4,.,TRBV12-3/TRBV12-4
CASSLLGTSGSYEQYF,TGTGCCAGCAGCTTATTAGGGACTAGCGGGTCGTACGAGCAGTACTTC,.,TRBJ2-7,TRBD2,TRBV7-8
CSAGQGTADTQYF,TGCAGTGCAGGACAGGGGACGGCAGATACGCAGTATTTT,few,TRBJ2-3,TRBD1,TRBV20-1
CASSSGQITGELFF,TGTGCCAGCAGCTCTGGACAGATCACCGGGGAGCTGTTTTTT,many,TRBJ2-2,.,TRBV7-2
CASSRGNSHYEQYF,TGTGCCAGCAGCCGCGGGAACAGTCACTACGAGCAGTACTTC,few,TRBJ2-7,.,TRBV6-1
CASSPRASGNQETQYF,TGTGCCAGCAGCCCTCGGGCTAGCGGGAACCAAGAGACCCAGTACTTC,many,TRBJ2-5,TRBD2,TRBV7-2
CSARPGGEDEQYF,TGCAGCGCCCGTCCCGGGGGAGAGGACGAGCAGTACTTC,.,TRBJ2-7,.,TRBV29-1
CASSPEARERGQYF,TGTGCCAGCAGTCCCGAGGCCAGGGAACGGGGCCAGTACTTC,few,TRBJ2-5,.,TRBV12-3/TRBV12-4
CASSLTGVGYTF,TGTGCCAGCAGTCTGACAGGGGTTGGCTACACCTTC,many,TRBJ1-2,TRBD1,TRBV27
CASSVVNGVTDTQYF,TGTGCCAGCAGCGTAGTTAACGGGGTCACAGATACGCAGTATTTT,.,TRBJ2-3,.,TRBV9
CASSWGQGSTEAFF,TGTGCCAGTAGTTGGGGACAGGGCTCCACTGAAGCTTTCTTT,few,TRBJ1-1,TRBD1,TRBV19
CSARDPGQGTYEQYF,TGCAGTGCTAGAGATCCGGGACAGGGTACCTACGAGCAGTACTTC,few,TRBJ2-7,TRBD1,TRBV20-1
CASRGTGRRGNQPQHF,TGTGCCAGCAGAGGAACAGGGAGACGGGGCAATCAGCCCCAGCATTTT,.,TRBJ1-5,.,TRBV6-2/TRBV6-3
CASSDSRVNEQFF,TGTGCCAGCAGCGATTCTCGGGTGAATGAGCAGTTCTTC,few,TRBJ2-1,.,TRBV7-8
CASSPTPGQGTDEQYF,TGTGCCAGCAGCCCTACCCCGGGACAGGGTACTGACGAGCAGTACTTC,few,TRBJ2-7,TRBD1,TRBV7-3
CASSRPQAYEQYF,TGTGCCAGCAGTCGTCCACAGGCCTACGAGCAGTACTTC,few,TRBJ2-7,.,TRBV28
CASSLGLAGSYEQYF,TGTGCCAGCAGTTTAGGGCTAGCGGGCTCCTACGAGCAGTACTTC,many,TRBJ2-7,TRBD2,TRBV5-1
CASSPSGTSGTSTDTQYF,TGTGCCAGCAGCCCCTCCGGGACTAGCGGGACTAGCACAGATACGCAGTATTTT,few,TRBJ2-3,TRBD2,TRBV7-4
CSARAERGSTDTQYF,TGCAGTGCTAGAGCGGAGCGGGGTAGCACAGATACGCAGTATTTT,.,TRBJ2-3,TRBD2,TRBV20-1
CASSQPRDSHSYNEQFF,TGTGCCAGCAGCCAACCCAGAGACAGTCATTCCTACAATGAGCAGTTCTTC,.,TRBJ2-1,.,TRBV3-1
CASSPWASMNTEAFF,TGTGCCAGCAGCCCTTGGGCCAGCATGAACACTGAAGCTTTCTTT,few,TRBJ1-1,.,TRBV7-9
CSAPPSGRYNEQFF,TGCAGTGCGCCCCCTAGCGGGCGCTACAATGAGCAGTTCTTC,.,TRBJ2-1,TRBD2,TRBV20-1
CASSFSQGGEKPQHF,TGTGCCAGCAGCTTCAGCCAGGGTGGAGAGAAGCCCCAGCATTTT,many,TRBJ1-5,.,TRBV7-2
CCAREEGSSYNEQFF,TGCTGTGCTAGAGAGGAGGGGAGCTCCTACAATGAGCAGTTCTTC,.,TRBJ2-1,.,TRBV20-1
CASSLGSISYNEQFF,TGTGCCAGCAGCCTGGGATCAATCTCCTACAATGAGCAGTTCTTC,.,TRBJ2-1,.,TRBV7-9
CASSTRKALTYEQYF,TGTGCCAGCAGCACACGAAAGGCTCTAACCTACGAGCAGTACTTC,.,TRBJ2-7,.,TRBV7-2
CAWSVRDPETQYF,TGTGCCTGGAGTGTGAGGGATCCAGAGACCCAGTACTTC,once,TRBJ2-5,.,TRBV30
CAALRHNQPQHF,TGCGCTGCGCTGCGCCACAATCAGCCCCAGCATTTT,.,TRBJ1-5,.,TRBV5-1
CASSGGRPGTDTQYF,TGCGCCAGCAGCGGGGGACGACCCGGCACAGATACGCAGTATTTT,few,TRBJ2-3,.,TRBV5-1
CASSLVVGVETKNIQYF,TGTGCCAGCAGTTTAGTGGTGGGGGTGGAGACCAAAAACATTCAGTACTTC,few,TRBJ2-4,.,TRBV12-3/TRBV12-4
CSARQESSYEQYF,TGCAGTGCTAGGCAGGAAAGCTCCTACGAGCAGTACTTC,few,TRBJ2-7,.,TRBV20-1
CSVGQKGWGEAFF,TGCAGCGTTGGACAGAAGGGGTGGGGTGAAGCTTTCTTT,few,TRBJ1-1,.,TRBV29-1
CASSFLAGGHNEQFF,TGTGCCAGCAGTTTCCTAGCGGGAGGCCACAATGAGCAGTTCTTC,many,TRBJ2-1,TRBD2,TRBV12-3/TRBV12-4